The 4 T cell receptor beta chains reported below all come from one sample, sequenced in a study of CD8+ T cells in alopecia areata. Treatment of the sample: oral pan-JAK inhibitor, 5-10 mg twice daily. Sequencing relied on a cDNA template that was reverse transcribed from extracted RNA. Measured with immunoSEQ multiplex PCR; TCRdb has only the in-frame clones, and not every one. Of over 150,000 clones listed, roughly 50% were seen once; the top ten hold 5.5% to 6%. Sequences were derived from CD4+ T cells sorted from blood, sampled at week 24, from a patient treated with tofacitinib. The receptors here all came from a human donor with alopecia areata.

This clone was observed a few times. The chain uses TRBV5-6 and TRBJ2-5; D is possibly TRBD1 (6 bases). This CDR3 has 12 amino acids. V gave up 2 bases and J gave up 4 bases, with 6 bases separating them. Per the germline V gene, CDR1 is SGHDT and CDR2 is YYEEEE. As DNA, the CDR3 is TGTGCCAGCAGCTTACAGGGAGAGACCCAGTACTTC. It specifies CASSLQGETQYF.

This clone turned up a few times. The J gene is TRBJ1-4, the V gene TRBV5-4; 9 bases map to TRBD1. The CDR3 contains 17 residues. The V and J ends lost 4 bases and 0 bases, in that order; junction bases with no gene match: 7. The germline gives CDR1 SGHNT, CDR2 YYREEE (reference sequence). CDR3 loop: CASSAGTGFATNEKLFF. The CDR3 DNA is TGTGCCAGCAGCGCCGGGACAGGGTTCGCAACTAATGAAAAACTGTTTTTT.

This clone appeared a single time. The V and J genes are TRBV29-1 and TRBJ2-3; D is ambiguous. V was trimmed by 0 bases and J by 7 bases, leaving 11 bases between them. Germline V gene data show CDR1 as SQVTM and CDR2 as ANQGSEA. The length of the CDR3 is 13 residues. CDR3 bases: TGCAGCGTTGAAGACCCTGCATCAAATACGCAGTATTTT. Protein product: CSVEDPASNTQYF.

This chain joins TRBV7-9 and TRBJ2-5; D is unclear. The CDR3 runs to 12 residues. Germline CDR1 and CDR2: SEHNR and FQNEAQ (reference sequence). Trimming pared 4 bases from V and 1 base from J, leaving 4 bases between. The CDR3 DNA sequence: TGTGCCAGCAGCTCGACCCAAGAGACCCAGTACTTC. Protein product: CASSSTQETQYF.